These 27 T cell receptor beta chains came from one sample sequenced in a study of shared clonotypes between healthy human individuals. The naive CD8 population came from CD45RO-negative cells selected for CCR7, without terminally differentiated effector memory CD45RA+ cells. TCRdb keeps only in-frame clones here, not all; method: immunoSEQ multiplex PCR. This table holds roughly 590,000 clones, roughly 95% found once. Sequencing was carried out using naive CD8+ T cells sorted from blood. These receptors came from a woman aged 25 to 39 in good health.

The gene calls are TRBV4-1 and TRBJ2-7; D remains unclear. V was clipped by 0 bases and J by 4 bases, with 10 bases between them. The length of the CDR3 is 14 residues. Germline V gene lookup returns CDR1 MGHRA and CDR2 YSYEKL. The CDR3 sequence is CASSQDNRPYEQYF. Here the CDR3 DNA reads TGCGCCAGCAGCCAAGATAACCGTCCGTACGAGCAGTACTTC.

This chain uses TRBV7-3 with TRBJ2-1; TRBD2 is a possible D gene (5 bases). Germline lookup yields CDR1 SGHTA and CDR2 FQGTGA. The V end was cut by 5 bases, the J end by 8 bases, with 10 bases between. The CDR3 consists of 12 residues. The CDR3 sequence: CASSVSSDEQFF. In DNA form, the CDR3 reads TGTGCCAGCAGCGTCAGTAGCGATGAGCAGTTCTTC. Full variable domain (missing parts from reference TRBV7-3 and TRBJ2-1): GAGVSQTPSNKVTEKGKYVELRCDPISGHTALYWYRQSLGQGPEFLIYFQGTGAADDSGLPNDRFFAVRPEGSVSTLKIQRTERGDSAVYLCASSVSSDEQFFGPGTRLTVL.

The V and J genes are TRBV7-2 and TRBJ2-1; 12 bases match TRBD2. Trimming at V came to 0 bases and at J to 7 bases, leaving 10 bases not matched to a gene. Germline CDR1 and CDR2: SGHTA and FQGNSA. CDR3 length: 18 amino acids. The CDR3 sequence: CASSLADLLAGGLNEQFF. CDR3 in DNA: TGTGCCAGCAGCTTAGCGGACCTGCTAGCGGGAGGGCTGAATGAGCAGTTCTTC.

This rearrangement joins TRBV27 to TRBJ2-5; D is unresolved. This CDR3 is 13 amino acids long. Germline CDR1 MNHEY, CDR2 SMNVEV (reference sequence). V lost 5 bases, J lost 1 base, and 8 bases lay in between. The CDR3 DNA is TGTGCCAGCAGTCCGATTCCCCAAGAGACCCAGTACTTC. It encodes CASSPIPQETQYF.

The chain carries TRBV27 and TRBJ2-1; D might be TRBD1 or TRBD2, each matching 5 bases. Germline V gene sequence: CDR1 MNHEY, CDR2 SMNVEV (reference sequence). CDR3 length: 13 amino acids. Trimming took off 3 bases at V and 7 bases at J, with 10 bases between the two ends. CDR3 in amino acids: CASSFSGLNEQFF. The DNA of the CDR3 is TGTGCCAGCAGTTTCTCGGGGCTGAATGAGCAGTTCTTC.

This clone occurred once. The rearrangement links TRBV7-9 to TRBJ1-2; D is unclear. This CDR3 has 14 residues. The germline V gene encodes CDR1 SEHNR and CDR2 FQNEAQ (reference sequence). V lost 0 bases, J lost 3 bases, and 8 bases lay in between. CDR3 loop: CASSLALMDYGYTF. As DNA, the CDR3 is TGTGCCAGCAGCTTAGCGCTAATGGACTATGGCTACACCTTC.

The rearrangement joins TRBV28 to TRBJ1-1; no reliable D call. Germline loops: CDR1 MDHEN, CDR2 SYDVKM. Trimming took 2 bases from V and 2 from J, leaving 9 bases between them. CDR3 size: 14 residues. CDR3 residues: CASSLIGSNTEAFF. The CDR3 DNA sequence: TGTGCCAGCAGTTTAATTGGCAGTAACACTGAAGCTTTCTTT.

V is TRBV13 and J is TRBJ2-7; D assignment may be TRBD1 or TRBD2 (5 bases each). V was clipped by 4 bases and J by 7 bases, with 20 bases between them. Germline V gene data show CDR1 as PRHDT and CDR2 as FYEKMQ (reference sequence). CDR3 size: 15 residues. The CDR3 coding sequence is TGTGCCAGCAGCTCAACCGGGACCCGTCCTGGGGAGCAGTACTTC. It is translated as CASSSTGTRPGEQYF. The full variable domain, its missing parts supplied by reference TRBV13 and TRBJ2-7, is AAGVIQSPRHLIKEKRETATLKCYPIPRHDTVYWYQQGPGQDPQFLISFYEKMQSDKGSIPDRFSAQQFSDYHSELNMSSLELGDSALYFCASSSTGTRPGEQYFGPGTRLTVT.

The chain carries TRBV11-2 and TRBJ2-1; 9 bases are a match to TRBD2. CDR1 is SGHAT, CDR2 FQNNGV, per germline. This CDR3 is 15 amino acids long. Losses at the gene ends were 5 bases for V and 6 bases for J; bases not matched to a gene: 8. CDR3 sequence (DNA): TGTGCCAGCAGCGTTAGCGGGAGAGGGGCCAATGAGCAGTTCTTC. Encoded protein: CASSVSGRGANEQFF.

The rearrangement links TRBV10-3 to TRBJ2-3, with 10 bases fitting TRBD2. Germline V gives CDR1 ENHRY, CDR2 SYGVKD. The CDR3 runs to 16 residues. Trimming took 7 bases from V and 0 from J; bases not matched to a gene: 7. The CDR3, as DNA: TGTGCCATCACCCTTAGCGGGAGGACGAGCACAGATACGCAGTATTTT. Its protein product is CAITLSGRTSTDTQYF.

On this clone itself: This sample includes further DNA sequences coding for the same CDR3. The V and J genes are TRBV5-1 and TRBJ1-5, with 9 positions matching TRBD1. This CDR3 region has 14 residues. Germline V gene lookup returns CDR1 SGHRS and CDR2 YFSETQ. The V and J ends lost 0 bases and 5 bases, in that order; junction bases with no gene match: 0. CDR3 sequence: CASSLGQGDQPQHF. The DNA for the CDR3 is TGCGCCAGCAGCTTGGGACAGGGGGATCAGCCCCAGCATTTT.

This chain links TRBV7-9 with TRBJ1-5, with 10 bases identical to TRBD1. From germline, CDR1 is SEHNR and CDR2 FQNEAQ (reference sequence). With V trimmed by 5 bases and J by 5 bases, 6 bases remained unmatched. CDR3 length equals 15 residues. The chain's CDR3 is CASSLSTGGDQPQHF. For the CDR3, the DNA is TGTGCCAGCAGCCTATCGACAGGGGGCGATCAGCCCCAGCATTTT.

The chain is built from TRBV13 and TRBJ1-5; the D is unclear. The CDR3 is 14 residues long. Trimming stripped 6 bases from V and 3 bases from J, with 12 bases between. CDR1 and CDR2 (germline): PRHDT, FYEKMQ (reference sequence). This chain's CDR3 is CASSRGWDNQPQHF. As DNA, the CDR3 is TGTGCCAGCAGTCGGGGTTGGGACAATCAGCCCCAGCATTTT. Based on the CDR3 plus reference TRBV13 and TRBJ1-5, the full variable domain is AAGVIQSPRHLIKEKRETATLKCYPIPRHDTVYWYQQGPGQDPQFLISFYEKMQSDKGSIPDRFSAQQFSDYHSELNMSSLELGDSALYFCASSRGWDNQPQHFGDGTRLSIL.

The count of this clone is one. CDR3 sequence reads: CASSGSYGYTF. The CDR3, as DNA: TGTGCCAGCAGCGGATCCTATGGCTACACCTTC. The V gene is TRBV9, the J gene TRBJ1-2, with D hard to call. The CDR3 spans 11 residues. Trimming cost V 3 bases and J 4 bases, with 4 bases left between them. CDR1 SGDLS and CDR2 YYNGEE come from the germline V gene. Full variable domain (rest looked up from reference TRBV9 and TRBJ1-2): DSGVTQTPKHLITATGQRVTLRCSPRSGDLSVYWYQQSLDQGLQFLIQYYNGEERAKGNILERFSAQQFPDLHSELNLSSLELGDSALYFCASSGSYGYTFGSGTRLTVV.

The chain uses TRBV5-6 and TRBJ2-7; TRBD1 agrees at 7 bases. V was clipped by 4 bases and J by 0 bases; unmatched bases: 7. This CDR3 region has 15 residues. Looked up from germline, CDR1 is SGHDT and CDR2 is YYEEEE. Here the CDR3 DNA reads TGTGCCAGCAGCGCTCTGACAGGGAGCTCCTACGAGCAGTACTTC. Its protein is CASSALTGSSYEQYF.

The chain carries TRBV5-1 and TRBJ2-1, with TRBD2 matching 11 bases. The CDR3 runs 15 residues. From germline, CDR1 is SGHRS and CDR2 YFSETQ. V trimming: 3 bases; J trimming: 5 bases; junction bases outside the gene matches: 4. CDR3 residues: CASSSGLAGHNEQFF. The CDR3 DNA follows: TGCGCCAGCAGCTCAGGACTAGCGGGCCACAATGAGCAGTTCTTC.

The chain employs TRBV11-2 and TRBJ2-5, with unresolved D. The better agreement between TRBJ2-7 and the DNA end casts doubt on the J call. Germline CDR1 reads SGHAT; CDR2 reads FQNNGV. This CDR3 contains 12 residues. CDR3 in amino acids: CASSLLLLEQYF. CDR3 DNA sequence: TGTGCCAGCAGCTTACTACTTCTCGAGCAGTACTTC.

The chain carries TRBV19 and TRBJ1-4; 8 bases are shared with TRBD1. Trimming cost V 5 bases and J 8 bases; bases outside gene matches: 16. Germline V lookup: CDR1 LNHDA, CDR2 SQIVND (reference sequence). CDR3 length: 17 amino acids. DNA for the CDR3: TGTGCCAGTAGTTATTTCCGACCGGGACAGGCCGAAGAAAAACTGTTTTTT. Amino acids: CASSYFRPGQAEEKLFF. The full variable domain, completed using reference TRBV19 and TRBJ1-4, is DGGITQSPKYLFRKEGQNVTLSCEQNLNHDAMYWYRQDPGQGLRLIYYSQIVNDFQKGDIAEGYSVSREKKESFPLTVTSAQKNPTAFYLCASSYFRPGQAEEKLFFGSGTQLSVL.

The V and J genes are TRBV29-1 and TRBJ2-1, with 7 bases aligning to TRBD1. V shed 7 bases, J shed 3 bases, and the junction held 6 bases outside the gene matches. The CDR3 contains 13 residues. Germline values: CDR1 SQVTM, CDR2 ANQGSEA. For the CDR3, the DNA is TGCAGCGCGAAAAGACAGGGCTACAATGAGCAGTTCTTC. Translating gives CSAKRQGYNEQFF.

The chain combines TRBV5-6 with TRBJ2-3; TRBD2 agrees at 11 bases. The germline V gene has CDR1 SGHDT and CDR2 YYEEEE. The CDR3 sequence is 14 residues long. V shed 1 base and J 8 bases; nucleotides not matched to a gene: 3. CDR3 sequence reads: CASSLPSGRPTQYF. As DNA, the CDR3 is TGTGCCAGCAGCTTGCCTAGCGGGAGGCCTACGCAGTATTTT.

The CDR3 sequence is CASSSLTGWGYNQPQHF. DNA for the CDR3: TGTGCCAGCAGTTCCTTAACAGGGTGGGGATACAATCAGCCCCAGCATTTT. V gene TRBV28 combines with J gene TRBJ1-5, with D possibly being TRBD1 (6 bases). This CDR3 comprises 17 residues. V dropped 4 bases and J dropped 3 bases, with 19 bases sitting between them. Germline-derived CDR1 and CDR2 are MDHEN and SYDVKM. Full variable domain (outside the CDR3, taken from reference TRBV28 and TRBJ1-5): DVKVTQSSRYLVKRTGEKVFLECVQDMDHENMFWYRQDPGLGLRLIYFSYDVKMKEKGDIPEGYSVSREKKERFSLILESASTNQTSMYLCASSSLTGWGYNQPQHFGDGTRLSIL.

V and J are TRBV18 and TRBJ2-5; D may be TRBD2 (6 bases). The CDR3 extends over 15 amino acids. Germline lookup yields CDR1 KGHSH and CDR2 LQKENI. The V end was cut by 1 base, the J end by 3 bases, with 12 bases between. The CDR3 DNA is TGTGCCAGCTCACCACGAGTCAGGGAGGAAGAGACCCAGTACTTC. This encodes CASSPRVREEETQYF.

The chain couples TRBV19 to TRBJ2-7, with 9 bases aligning to TRBD2. The CDR3 totals 14 residues. V was clipped by 5 bases and J by 5 bases; unmatched bases: 7. The germline V gene has CDR1 LNHDA and CDR2 SQIVND (reference sequence). The CDR3 nucleotides are TGTGCCAGTAGTCTCGCGGGAGGGCCGAACGAGCAGTACTTC. Residues: CASSLAGGPNEQYF.

The rearrangement joins TRBV14 to TRBJ2-7; D is possibly TRBD2 (5 bases). V was trimmed by 0 bases and J by 3 bases, leaving 15 bases between them. CDR1 is SGHDN, CDR2 FVKESK, per germline. The CDR3 totals 16 residues. In DNA, the CDR3 is TGTGCCAGCAGCCAAGATAGGCGGACTGGGGACTACGAGCAGTACTTC. Its translation: CASSQDRRTGDYEQYF.

The J gene is TRBJ2-3, the V gene TRBV4-1, with TRBD2 matching 8 bases. Germline lookup yields CDR1 MGHRA and CDR2 YSYEKL. Unmatched junction bases numbered 5, after V lost 0 bases and J lost 0 bases. The CDR3 is 17 amino acids. CDR3 DNA sequence: TGCGCCAGCAGCCAAGAATGGGCTAGCGGGAGCACAGATACGCAGTATTTT. This codes for CASSQEWASGSTDTQYF.

This clone showed up just once. The CDR3 protein is CAWSVQMDTQYF. For the CDR3, the DNA is TGTGCCTGGAGTGTACAAATGGATACGCAGTATTTT. V is TRBV30 and J is TRBJ2-3; D gene unclear. Germline V gene data show CDR1 as GTSNPN and CDR2 as SVGIG (reference sequence). The CDR3 length is 12 residues. Trimming pared 0 bases from V and 6 bases from J, leaving 7 bases between. Based on the CDR3 plus reference TRBV30 and TRBJ2-3, the full variable domain is SQTIHQWPATLVQPVGSPLSLECTVEGTSNPNLYWYRQAAGRGLQLLFYSVGIGQISSEVPQNLSASRPQDRQFILSSKKLLLSDSGFYLCAWSVQMDTQYFGPGTRLTVL.

V usage is TRBV27 and J usage is TRBJ2-7; TRBD1 agrees at 8 bases. V was pared by 3 bases and J by 5 bases, with 3 bases of the junction left unmatched. The germline V gene encodes CDR1 MNHEY and CDR2 SMNVEV (reference sequence). This CDR3 is built from 13 residues. DNA for the CDR3: TGTGCCAGCAGTTTTGACAGGGGCCACGAGCAGTACTTC. Residues: CASSFDRGHEQYF.